A selection of T cell receptor beta chains follows, all from one sample in a study of cytomegalovirus exposure and HLA in healthy donors. Profiled with immunoSEQ multiplex PCR; TCRdb holds only in-frame clones, not every one. In the table there are approximately 120,000 clones, roughly 89% of which are singletons. Sequenced sample: PBMCs. The receptors derive from a woman between 18 and 30 years old in good health and CMV-seronegative. Both conserved end residues are trimmed from each CDR3.

j_call | v_call | cdr3_aa
TRBJ2-1 | TRBV7-2 | ASSLVSTSGGYNEQF
TRBJ2-7 | TRBV21-1 | ASSSLDRVDYEQY
TRBJ1-3 | TRBV10-3 | ATHTGGSGNTIY
TRBJ2-7 | TRBV5-4 | ASSSGSYEQY
TRBJ2-1 | TRBV7-9 | ASSSPGLADNEQF
TRBJ2-1 | TRBV9 | ASSVGSGTYNEQF
TRBJ2-3 | TRBV29-1 | SVEADQGIDTQY
TRBJ1-2 | TRBV19 | ASGPGTNYGYT
TRBJ1-1 | TRBV7-9 | ASTGGTEAF
TRBJ1-2 | TRBV27 | ASSLQQNYGYT
TRBJ2-7 | TRBV6-1 | AVQTEHYEQY
TRBJ2-1 | TRBV7-9 | ASSLVPSGNEQF
TRBJ2-1 | TRBV9 | ASSPPLAGVPDEQF
TRBJ1-2 | TRBV2 | ASGAEDYGYT
TRBJ2-7 | TRBV11-2 | ASSLPGLLSYEQY
TRBJ1-5 | TRBV6-1 | ASSVRGQNNQPQH
TRBJ2-1 | TRBV9 | ASSPQLAVNEQF
TRBJ2-5 | TRBV11-3 | ASSEEGRETQY
TRBJ2-2 | TRBV2 | ASSTRPNTGELF
TRBJ2-5 | TRBV5-1 | ASSLATGVQETQY
TRBJ2-2 | TRBV7-8 | ASSLGLLSTGELF
TRBJ2-1 | TRBV29-1 | SVETGGPSNEQF
TRBJ2-7 | TRBV11-2 | ASSLGSGGLTYEQY
TRBJ2-7 | TRBV19 | ASSVAGGAYEQY
TRBJ2-7 | TRBV29-1 | SVVGWEGLNEQY
TRBJ2-2 | TRBV5-1 | ASSPATGTNTGELF
TRBJ2-1 | TRBV29-1 | SGQGNSYNEQF
TRBJ2-5 | TRBV15 | ATSSLSGGQETQY
TRBJ2-7 | TRBV1 | TSSRTSGQGEVYEQY
TRBJ2-6 | TRBV9 | ASSVVTGQPAGANVLT
TRBJ2-7 | TRBV7-8 | ASSLDRLEQY
TRBJ2-7 | TRBV12-5 | ASGLVGGSSYEQY
TRBJ2-7 | TRBV7-6 | ASSRTGTNYEQY
TRBJ2-5 | TRBV2 | ASSVTSGSPY
TRBJ1-4 | TRBV18 | ASSQGWNEKLF
TRBJ1-2 | TRBV7-9 | APGDGGLDYGYT
TRBJ1-5 | TRBV4-2 | ASSPTGAGNQPQH
TRBJ2-1 | TRBV29-1 | SVESSGGYEQF
TRBJ1-5 | TRBV28 | ASSWGDTNQPQH
TRBJ1-1 | TRBV6-5 | ASSWGVNTEAF
TRBJ1-5 | TRBV28 | ASSVGTVLYSNQPQH
TRBJ2-1 | TRBV2 | ASSDQGQNRLNEQF
TRBJ1-3 | TRBV16 | ASSQSSNPLVNTIY
TRBJ1-1 | TRBV7-9 | ASSPKSGMNTEAF
TRBJ2-1 | TRBV14 | ASSQDYSGSSYNEQF
TRBJ2-1 | TRBV27 | ASSSANTDNEQF
TRBJ2-1 | TRBV11-3 | ASQEGPGLHNEQF
TRBJ2-3 | TRBV5-1 | ASSFGWGGTDTQY
TRBJ2-3 | TRBV27 | ASSFLAVSTDTQY
TRBJ2-7 | TRBV2 | ASGDREAYEQY
TRBJ2-1 | TRBV5-4 | ASSLGTGALNEQF
TRBJ1-1 | TRBV5-6 | ASSFRTGRGTEAF
TRBJ2-1 | TRBV11-1 | ASSFLPGLGNNEQF